These T cell receptor beta chains were read from a single sample in a study of blood T cell repertoires in COVID-19. Profiled with immunoSEQ multiplex PCR; TCRdb holds only in-frame clones, not every one. The sample holds about 130,000 clones, roughly 79% seen once. Sequencing was carried out using peripheral blood. All receptors derive from a human donor in a cohort sampled during active COVID-19. Both conserved end residues are part of each CDR3.

TRBJ1-1	TRBV19	CASSRLLNTEAFF
TRBJ1-1	TRBV6-5	CASSYGGRVNTEAFF
TRBJ2-7	TRBV7-8	CASSLTEGPSYEQYF
TRBJ2-3	TRBV24-1	CATSHGGASTDTQYF
TRBJ2-2	TRBV7-8	CASSLKGGTGELFF
TRBJ2-2	TRBV27	CAIGLARARELFF
TRBJ2-7	TRBV2	CASRGQSYEQYF
TRBJ1-4	TRBV6-5	CASSPGRRGEEKLFF
TRBJ1-2	TRBV2	CASSESGLDYGYTF
TRBJ1-4	TRBV28	CASQRRGGLFF
TRBJ1-1	TRBV5-1	CASSFTDTEAFF
TRBJ1-1	TRBV6-6	CASSYSGGEGTEAFF
TRBJ1-3	TRBV9	CASSVNGRLGNTIYF
TRBJ1-1	TRBV9	CASSVGSLNTEAFF
TRBJ1-1	TRBV2	CASKSSSPAEAFF
TRBJ2-5	TRBV21-1	CAIYRDRGKLEETQYF
TRBJ2-3	TRBV2	CARGRDLDTQYF
TRBJ1-5	TRBV5-8	CASSSDRGSNQPQHF
TRBJ1-5	TRBV10-3	CAIKAGEDQPQHF
TRBJ2-6	TRBV18	CASSPMGQANSGANVLTF
TRBJ2-3	TRBV29-1	CSVEQGLGGDTQYF
TRBJ1-1	TRBV9	CASSPRGLGEAFF
TRBJ1-2	TRBV29-1	CSANRGVYGYTF
TRBJ2-7	TRBV19	CASSGAAGYEQYF
TRBJ1-5	TRBV5-8	CASSQTRGRGNQPQHF
TRBJ1-2	TRBV18	CASSPSRDSAGYTF
TRBJ2-3	TRBV5-1	CASSRRTSGGVVDTQYF
TRBJ2-2	TRBV5-6	CASRFMTGAGELFF
TRBJ2-3	TRBV7-2	CASSLRPGTYTDTQYF
TRBJ1-1	TRBV19	CASSPRQGARTEAFF
TRBJ1-5	TRBV11-2	CASSYTTGDGNQPQHF
TRBJ2-7	TRBV6-5	CASSKGQAYEQYF